This T cell receptor (beta chain) was obtained from a study of blood T cell repertoires in COVID-19. The overall study: Donors in the United States, Italy and Spain gave samples during acute or convalescent COVID-19.

Trimming pared 3 bases from V and 5 bases from J, leaving 14 bases between. Germline V gene data show CDR1 as LNHDA and CDR2 as SQIVND (reference sequence). This CDR3 region has 15 residues. The protocol was immunoSEQ multiplex PCR, while the TCRdb copy is restricted to in-frame clones and leaves out a portion. The sample contains just over 90,000 clones, 90% of which appear only once. The clonotype originates from a human donor with active COVID-19. The donor label of this sample is uncertain. The genes are TRBV19 and TRBJ1-5; D possibly corresponds to TRBD1 (6 bases). Sequences were obtained from peripheral blood. CDR3 loop: CASSILNRADQPQHF. The CDR3 DNA follows: TGTGCCAGTAGTATTCTGAACAGGGCCGATCAGCCCCAGCATTTT.